The clone carrying this T cell receptor (beta chain) is a singleton in its sample. This entry is derived from a study of blood T cell repertoires in COVID-19. Profiled with immunoSEQ multiplex PCR; TCRdb holds only in-frame clones, not every one. The repertoire includes under 250,000 clones, under 85% of them detected once, and under 2% sits in the top ten. CDR3 length equals 13 residues. CDR1 GTSNPN and CDR2 SVGIG come from the germline V gene (reference sequence). The germline V and J ends were trimmed by 2 bases and 4 bases, with 9 bases remaining between them. Sequencing input: PBMCs or T cells enriched from blood (not recorded which). The sequence derives from a man between 60 and 75 years old who had recovered from COVID-19. This chain uses TRBV30 with TRBJ1-5; D remains unclear. The CDR3 region has the DNA TGTGCCTGGAGTCCTAACCTAAATCAGCCCCAGCATTTT. It specifies CAWSPNLNQPQHF.